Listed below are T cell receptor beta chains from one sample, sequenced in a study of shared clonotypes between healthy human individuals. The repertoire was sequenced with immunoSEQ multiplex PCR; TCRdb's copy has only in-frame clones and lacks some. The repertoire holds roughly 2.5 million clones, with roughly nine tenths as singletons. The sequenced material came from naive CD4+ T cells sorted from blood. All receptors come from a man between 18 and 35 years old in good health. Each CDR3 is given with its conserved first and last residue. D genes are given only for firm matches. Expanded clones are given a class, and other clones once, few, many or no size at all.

CDR3: CASSAPGRNYGYTF; DNA: TGTGCCAGTAGTGCCCCGGGACGGAACTATGGCTACACCTTC; J: TRBJ1-2; size: -; D: -; V: TRBV19
CDR3: CASSQGVTSGRPDTQYF; DNA: TGCGCCAGCAGCCAAGGCGTGACTAGCGGGAGGCCAGATACGCAGTATTTT; J: TRBJ2-3; size: -; D: TRBD2; V: TRBV4-3
CDR3: CASSLVGTVATGELFF; DNA: TGTGCCAGCAGCTTAGTGGGGACAGTCGCCACCGGGGAGCTGTTTTTT; J: TRBJ2-2; size: -; D: TRBD1; V: TRBV11-3
CDR3: CASSRQTNLQFF; DNA: TGTGCCAGCAGCAGACAAACGAATTTGCAGTTCTTC; J: TRBJ2-1; size: -; D: -; V: TRBV7-2
CDR3: CSVGGGATTDTQYF; DNA: TGCAGCGTTGGTGGCGGGGCGACTACAGATACGCAGTATTTT; J: TRBJ2-3; size: -; D: -; V: TRBV29-1
CDR3: CASSLGTSGEQYF; DNA: TGCGCCAGCAGCCTTGGGACCTCAGGAGAGCAGTACTTC; J: TRBJ2-7; size: -; D: -; V: TRBV5-1
CDR3: CASSPVRDRAYEQYF; DNA: TGTGCCAGCAGCCCCGTCCGGGACAGGGCCTACGAGCAGTACTTC; J: TRBJ2-7; size: -; D: TRBD1; V: TRBV7-8
CDR3: CASSPGLGNTIYF; DNA: TGTGCCAGCAGCCCTGGACTGGGAAACACCATATATTTT; J: TRBJ1-3; size: once; D: -; V: TRBV2
CDR3: CASSPLWAGDYGYTF; DNA: TGTGCCAGCAGCCCCTTGTGGGCAGGGGACTATGGCTACACCTTC; J: TRBJ1-2; size: once; D: -; V: TRBV7-9
CDR3: CASSDNRDSGDTEAFF; DNA: TGTGCCAGCAGTGACAACAGGGACAGTGGTGACACTGAAGCTTTCTTT; J: TRBJ1-1; size: -; D: TRBD1; V: TRBV2
CDR3: CAVQGDSTDTQYF; DNA: TGTGCCGTCCAAGGGGACAGCACAGATACGCAGTATTTT; J: TRBJ2-3; size: once; D: -; V: TRBV28
CDR3: CASSLVRTGVTDTQYF; DNA: TGCGCCAGCAGCTTGGTACGGACAGGGGTAACAGATACGCAGTATTTT; J: TRBJ2-3; size: -; D: TRBD1; V: TRBV5-1
CDR3: CASSLVGLYNEQFF; DNA: TGCGCCAGCAGCTTGGTTGGACTCTACAATGAGCAGTTCTTC; J: TRBJ2-1; size: -; D: -; V: TRBV5-1
CDR3: CASSRLAWETQYF; DNA: TGTGCCAGCAGCAGACTAGCGTGGGAGACCCAGTACTTC; J: TRBJ2-5; size: -; D: TRBD2; V: TRBV6-5
CDR3: CASSLQGMNTEAFF; DNA: TGCGCCAGCAGTCTACAGGGCATGAACACTGAAGCTTTCTTT; J: TRBJ1-1; size: few; D: -; V: TRBV5-1
CDR3: CASSDPLTSGGVDTQYF; DNA: TGTGCCAGCAGCGACCCGTTAACTAGCGGGGGGGTTGATACGCAGTATTTT; J: TRBJ2-3; size: -; D: TRBD2; V: TRBV9
CDR3: CAFTGVSQETQYF; DNA: TGTGCCTTCACTGGGGTTTCCCAAGAGACCCAGTACTTC; J: TRBJ2-5; size: -; D: -; V: TRBV30
CDR3: CASRTSGSNEQYF; DNA: TGCGCCAGCAGGACTAGCGGGAGCAACGAGCAGTACTTC; J: TRBJ2-7; size: few; D: TRBD2; V: TRBV5-1
CDR3: CASSEGTGGDGYTF; DNA: TGTGCCAGCAGTGAGGGGACAGGGGGAGATGGCTACACCTTC; J: TRBJ1-2; size: -; D: TRBD1; V: TRBV6-1
CDR3: CASSSPEGINQPQHF; DNA: TGTGCCAGCAGTTCCCCTGAGGGCATCAATCAGCCCCAGCATTTT; J: TRBJ1-5; size: -; D: -; V: TRBV28
CDR3: CASSATGNGYTF; DNA: TGTGCCAGCAGTGCGACAGGAAATGGCTACACCTTC; J: TRBJ1-2; size: -; D: -; V: TRBV6-6
CDR3: CASSVETAGNTIYF; DNA: TGTGCCAGCAGCGTAGAAACAGCTGGAAACACCATATATTTT; J: TRBJ1-3; size: -; D: -; V: TRBV9
CDR3: CASSFRDRGSYEQYF; DNA: TGTGCCAGCAGCTTCCGGGACAGGGGATCCTACGAGCAGTACTTC; J: TRBJ2-7; size: once; D: TRBD1; V: TRBV5-6
CDR3: CASSLGGEPYYEQYF; DNA: TGCGCCAGCAGCTTGGGAGGGGAACCGTACTACGAGCAGTACTTC; J: TRBJ2-7; size: -; D: -; V: TRBV5-1
CDR3: CASSAGTGGNSPLHF; DNA: TGTGCCAGTTCCGCCGGGACAGGGGGTAATTCACCCCTCCACTTT; J: TRBJ1-6; size: -; D: TRBD1; V: TRBV28
CDR3: CASSYSTSQADTQYF; DNA: TGTGCCAGCAGTTACTCGACGTCCCAGGCAGATACGCAGTATTTT; J: TRBJ2-3; size: once; D: -; V: TRBV6-5
CDR3: CASRTNSYEQYF; DNA: TGTGCCAGCCGAACTAACTCCTACGAGCAGTACTTC; J: TRBJ2-7; size: -; D: -; V: TRBV2
CDR3: CASSPGLVGGDTQYF; DNA: TGTGCCAGCTCACCGGGACTAGTGGGTGGAGATACGCAGTATTTT; J: TRBJ2-3; size: -; D: TRBD2; V: TRBV18
CDR3: CASSEDSNVYGYTF; DNA: TGTGCCAGCAGTGAGGACAGCAACGTCTATGGCTACACCTTC; J: TRBJ1-2; size: -; D: -; V: TRBV2
CDR3: CASSSDGGSEAFF; DNA: TGTGCCAGCTCAAGCGACGGGGGGAGTGAAGCTTTCTTT; J: TRBJ1-1; size: few; D: -; V: TRBV18
CDR3: CASSNGLAGLYEQFF; DNA: TGTGCCAGCAGCAATGGACTAGCGGGTCTCTATGAGCAGTTCTTC; J: TRBJ2-1; size: -; D: TRBD2; V: TRBV5-4
CDR3: CASSQDSQGLLETQYF; DNA: TGCGCCAGCAGCCAAGATTCGCAGGGATTGTTAGAGACCCAGTACTTC; J: TRBJ2-5; size: -; D: -; V: TRBV4-1
CDR3: CASSTTQGAGSPLHF; DNA: TGTGCCAGTAGTACTACTCAGGGGGCTGGTTCACCCCTCCACTTT; J: TRBJ1-6; size: once; D: TRBD1; V: TRBV19
CDR3: CASSPHSGAATNEKLFF; DNA: TGTGCCAGCAGCCCTCACTCAGGGGCTGCAACTAATGAAAAACTGTTTTTT; J: TRBJ1-4; size: -; D: -; V: TRBV5-5
CDR3: CASSLVLASDEQYF; DNA: TGTGCCAGCAGCTTAGTTTTGGCTAGCGACGAGCAGTACTTC; J: TRBJ2-7; size: -; D: -; V: TRBV7-2
CDR3: CASSTGSSSGNTIYF; DNA: TGCGCCAGCTCTACCGGTTCCTCCTCTGGAAACACCATATATTTT; J: TRBJ1-3; size: -; D: -; V: TRBV5-1
CDR3: CASSKAGGNINEQFF; DNA: TGTGCCAGCAGTAAAGCGGGGGGGAATATCAATGAGCAGTTCTTC; J: TRBJ2-1; size: -; D: TRBD2; V: TRBV28
CDR3: CASSVDRSNSPLHF; DNA: TGCGCCAGCAGCGTAGACAGAAGTAATTCACCCCTCCACTTT; J: TRBJ1-6; size: -; D: -; V: TRBV5-1
CDR3: CAWGVTDTQYF; DNA: TGTGCCTGGGGGGTGACAGATACGCAGTATTTT; J: TRBJ2-3; size: -; D: -; V: TRBV30
CDR3: CASSLGTRTSGGIQYF; DNA: TGTGCCAGCAGCTTAGGGACCAGGACTAGCGGGGGGATCCAGTACTTC; J: TRBJ2-5; size: -; D: TRBD2; V: TRBV13
CDR3: CASSKSGGAFGGELFF; DNA: TGTGCCAGCAGCAAGAGCGGGGGGGCCTTCGGCGGGGAGCTGTTTTTT; J: TRBJ2-2; size: -; D: TRBD2; V: TRBV7-2
CDR3: CASSPGAKVYGYTF; DNA: TGCGCCAGCAGCCCAGGGGCGAAGGTCTATGGCTACACCTTC; J: TRBJ1-2; size: -; D: -; V: TRBV5-1